This entry describes one T cell receptor (beta chain). These data belong to a study of blood T cell repertoires in COVID-19. This CDR3 has 14 amino acids. With 5 bases clipped from V and 7 bases from J, the junction kept 11 bases outside the gene matches. Germline CDR1 is MDHEN and CDR2 is SYDVKM. Data came from immunoSEQ multiplex PCR; TCRdb stores just in-frame clones and leaves some out. The sample includes roughly 340,000 clones, approximately 90% of them seen just once. Sequencing used PBMCs or T cells enriched from blood (not recorded which). This TCR was recovered from a man in his late teens or twenties who had recovered from COVID-19. V and J are TRBV28 and TRBJ2-7; 7 bases match TRBD2. The CDR3 DNA reads TGTGCCAGCAGTGGGGACGGGGGGTATTCGGAGCAGTACTTC. It is translated as CASSGDGGYSEQYF.